This T cell receptor beta chain was observed in a study of tumor and adjacent non-tumor tissue in lung cancer (dated 2018 in TCRdb). As for the study more broadly: The cohort included roughly 11 adenocarcinoma, a couple of squamous cell carcinoma and 1 small cell lung cancer patients. Ages among the 15 or so patients ranged from about 30 to 85 years, there were approximately ten men and 5 women, and disease was at TNM stage I to III. Sequencing generated a total of some 130 million productive TCRbeta reads, averaging around 4.2 million reads per sample. The study compared bulk TCRbeta repertoires between lung tumor tissue and matched distant non-tumor lung tissue from about 14 lung cancer patients. For each patient, one tumor sample and one normal lung sample were taken, giving approximately 29 paired specimens that underwent TCRbeta CDR3 sequencing. The paper's findings and limits, for the study overall: The methods do not name the sequencing platform or mention unique molecular identifiers. Peripheral blood was not sequenced, so blood TCRbeta repertoires were not examined in the lung cancer patients of the study. Only roughly 16 patients were in the cohort, and the authors stated that larger samples and more detailed clinical data are needed. Tumor tissue showed significantly greater TCR diversity (inverse Simpson) than normal lung tissue (roughly 430 vs 170, P = 0.0075, Mann-Whitney U test). A significantly larger cumulative share of the repertoire was made up by the top 100 clones in normal lung than in tumor tissue. Significantly higher TCR diversity was found in younger patients, and higher tumor TCR diversity was associated with shorter overall and disease-free survival.

The method behind the library was multiplex PCR. The sequencer listed for this sample is Illumina HiSeq 2500. Following protocols modified from ARM-PCR, the researchers constructed TCRbeta libraries through three rounds of nested PCR with primers (Table S4). Before sequencing, PCR products of 200-500 bp were excised from the gel and purified with the QIAquick gel extraction kit. Per the source publication's procedure: Trimmomatic was used to clean the reads, FLASH was used to merge the reads into complete CDR3 sequences, and MiTCR was used to assign the reads to V(D)J germline segments. VDJtools was used to compute clonal diversity as the inverse Simpson's index. In-frame sequences without a premature stop codon were defined as productive reads. TCRdb handled the public reads itself, with Q25 trimming in fastp and clone calling in MiXCR, and kept productive beta chains. Each entry is one CDR3 protein sequence, shown with its most common DNA and genes. TCRdb, not the authors, supplied the V and J calls. This sample lists tens of thousands of distinct CDR3 sequences; about 56% were detected once. The ten largest clonotypes hold about 32% of the sample.

As regards this clonotype: Its antigen remains unidentified. A much larger clone sits a single nucleotide away, making a read error possible.

RNA was isolated from bulk, unsorted tissue, and RNA quality was assessed with a NanoDrop ND-1000 and an Agilent 2100. Distant non-tumor tissue taken more than 3 cm from the tumor edge was used as the normal lung sample. Donors were newly diagnosed lung cancer patients admitted for thoracic surgery in China between August and November 2014, without prior chemotherapy. Patients with previous radiotherapy or chemotherapy, or with another concurrent cancer, were excluded from the study. Pieces of surgical tissue measuring 1-2 cm3 were kept in RNAlater solution and held at -80 degrees C until needed. The germline V end is reduced by 4 bases and the J end by 6 bases; junction bases left unmatched: 7. Counted from cysteine to phenylalanine, this CDR3 has 15 amino acids. CDR3 DNA is the only sequence kept; it has 45 bases, read in frame from the first base. Via the germline V gene, CDR1 is ENHRY and CDR2 SYGVKD.

This sequence uses TRBV10-3 and TRBJ2-1, with TRBD1 identical over 9 junction bases. The sequencing sample was made of distant non-tumor lung tissue. The clonotype comes from a man between 65 and 85 years old with non-small cell lung cancer. Here the CDR3 is given as CAISGRDRAFNEQFF. DNA sequence: TGTGCCATCAGTGGCCGGGACAGGGCGTTCAATGAGCAGTTCTTC.